A selection of T cell receptor beta chains follows, all from one sample in a study of beta chain features in type 1 diabetes. Only in-frame clones appear in the TCRdb table, and some are missing; sequencing was by immunoSEQ multiplex PCR. The table lists about 270,000 clones, about 13% of them singletons. Sequenced material: naive CD4+ T cells from blood. These receptor sequences come from a man aged 25-40 years with type 1 diabetes. The CDR3 runs from the conserved cysteine through the conserved F or W. The D gene is left open where the match is weak. Expanded clones are given a class, and other clones once, few, many or no size at all.

v_call	j_call	clone_size	d_call	cdr3_nt	cdr3_aa
TRBV2	TRBJ1-5	few	TRBD1	TGTGCCAGCAGTATACGGACAGGGCTAAGCAATCAGCCCCAGCATTTT	CASSIRTGLSNQPQHF
TRBV2	TRBJ2-5	-	-	TGTGCCAGCAGTGTCAGGGGCGGGGAGACCCAGTACTTC	CASSVRGGETQYF
TRBV28	TRBJ1-5	-	-	TGTGCCAGCGGCAGGGTCAATCAGCCCCAGCATTTT	CASGRVNQPQHF
TRBV7-2	TRBJ2-7	few	TRBD2	TGTGCCAGCAGCATCGCGTTAGCGGGAGCCAACGAGCAGTACTTC	CASSIALAGANEQYF
TRBV21-1	TRBJ1-2	few	-	TGTGCCAGCAGCAAAGAGGATAAGGGGATCTATGGCTACACCTTC	CASSKEDKGIYGYTF
TRBV18	TRBJ2-1	few	-	TGTGCCAGCTCACCCTTCGACTCCGCCGATGAGCAGTTCTTC	CASSPFDSADEQFF
TRBV5-6	TRBJ2-3	-	-	TGTGCCAGCACCCTACAGGGAACGTCATCGACGCAGTATTTT	CASTLQGTSSTQYF
TRBV11-1	TRBJ2-7	-	-	TGTGCCAGCAGCTTATCTAAGGGGTATTTCGACGAGCAGTACTTC	CASSLSKGYFDEQYF
TRBV5-1	TRBJ2-5	few	-	TGCGCCAGCAGCCCGACCCCGGGGGAGACCCAGTACTTC	CASSPTPGETQYF
TRBV7-2	TRBJ1-5	few	-	TGTGCCAGCAGCTTCGGCAATCAGCCCCAGCATTTT	CASSFGNQPQHF
TRBV2	TRBJ2-1	few	-	TGTGCCAGCAGTGACGCGTACAATGAGCAGTTCTTC	CASSDAYNEQFF
TRBV4-1	TRBJ2-5	few	-	TGTGCCAGCAGCCAATCTCCTCGGACTAACCAAGAGACCCAGTACTTC	CASSQSPRTNQETQYF
TRBV7-2	TRBJ1-4	-	-	TGTGCCAGCAGCACACAGGGTACAACTAATGAAAAACTGTTTTTT	CASSTQGTTNEKLFF
TRBV9	TRBJ2-1	-	-	TGTGCCAGCAGCGTAGGTATAAGGGGGATGATCTACAATGAGCAGTTCTTC	CASSVGIRGMIYNEQFF
TRBV20-1	TRBJ2-7	few	-	TGCAGTGCTAGGTTTAGGGGCGAGCAGTACTTC	CSARFRGEQYF
TRBV27	TRBJ2-5	few	-	TGTGCCAGCAGTTACACCAGGGGGGACCAAGAGACCCAGTACTTC	CASSYTRGDQETQYF
TRBV5-1	TRBJ2-1	-	-	TGCGCCAGCAGCTTGAGGGAGTACAATGAGCAGTTCTTC	CASSLREYNEQFF
TRBV18	TRBJ2-5	few	-	TGTGCCAGCTCAACATACCAAGAGACCCAGTACTTC	CASSTYQETQYF
TRBV5-5	TRBJ2-1	-	-	TGTGCCAGCTCCGAGCGGGCAGGGACGCTAACCAATGAGCAGTTCTTC	CASSERAGTLTNEQFF
TRBV11-2	TRBJ2-5	few	TRBD2	TGTGCCAGCAGCATTTCGCTAGCGGGAGGAGGTGAGACCCAGTACTTC	CASSISLAGGGETQYF
TRBV2	TRBJ2-7	-	TRBD2	TGTGCCAGCAGTGACGGGACTAGCGGGACCCACGAGCAGTACTTC	CASSDGTSGTHEQYF
TRBV5-1	TRBJ2-1	-	-	TGCGCCAGCAGCCCCGCCCAGGGGTTCAATGAGCAGTTCTTC	CASSPAQGFNEQFF
TRBV2	TRBJ1-1	once	-	TGTGCCAGCAGACCCGACAGCGTGGAAACTGAAGCTTTCTTT	CASRPDSVETEAFF
TRBV28	TRBJ2-1	few	TRBD1	TGTGCCAGCAGCGTTGGTTACAGGGGAAGAGAGCAGTTCTTC	CASSVGYRGREQFF
TRBV28	TRBJ2-7	-	TRBD2	TGTGCCAGCAGCCCTGCTGGGACTAGCGGGAAGGGCGAGCAGTACTTC	CASSPAGTSGKGEQYF
TRBV7-6	TRBJ2-7	few	-	TGTGCCAGCAGCTTAGGGGCAGACTACGAGCAGTACTTC	CASSLGADYEQYF
TRBV7-3	TRBJ2-5	-	-	TGTGCCAGCAGCTTAAGCCCAGAAGAGACCCAGTACTTC	CASSLSPEETQYF
TRBV18	TRBJ2-5	-	-	TGTGCCAGCTCACCGACCGGCGGGGGCGCGGGGGAGACCCAGTACTTC	CASSPTGGGAGETQYF
TRBV4-3	TRBJ2-3	few	-	TGCGCCAGCAGCCAAGATCCCTTGACTAGTGGGTCAAATACGCAGTATTTT	CASSQDPLTSGSNTQYF
TRBV9	TRBJ2-4	-	TRBD2	TGTGCCAGCAGCGATGGCGGGAGGAACATTCAGTACTTC	CASSDGGRNIQYF
TRBV19	TRBJ2-2	-	-	TGTGCCAGTAGTCCCCTTAAAACGAACACCGGGGAGCTGTTTTTT	CASSPLKTNTGELFF
TRBV5-1	TRBJ2-5	-	-	TGCGCCAGCTCCACAATGACGCGGGAGACCCAGTACTTC	CASSTMTRETQYF
TRBV7-8	TRBJ2-2	-	TRBD1	TGTGCCAGCAGCTGGACCCGGGACAGGGGTACCGGGGAGCTGTTTTTT	CASSWTRDRGTGELFF
TRBV10-3	TRBJ2-3	-	-	TGTGCCATCAGTGAGATACAGGGAGATACGCAGTATTTT	CAISEIQGDTQYF
TRBV6-5	TRBJ1-5	few	TRBD1	TGTGCCAGCAGTATGGACAGGGGTTATCAGCCCCAGCATTTT	CASSMDRGYQPQHF
TRBV7-9	TRBJ2-7	-	-	TGTGCCAGCAGCTTAGCGGAGGGAATCTACGAGCAGTACTTC	CASSLAEGIYEQYF
TRBV9	TRBJ2-5	-	TRBD1	TGTGCCAGCAGCGCGGACAGGGGTAGAGAGACCCAGTACTTC	CASSADRGRETQYF
TRBV5-4	TRBJ1-1	-	-	TGTGCCAGCAGCTTGGACAGCAACACTGAAGCTTTCTTT	CASSLDSNTEAFF
TRBV2	TRBJ1-5	few	-	TGTGCCAGCAGTGCAGGGGACTACAATCAGCCCCAGCATTTT	CASSAGDYNQPQHF
TRBV28	TRBJ2-7	-	-	TGTGCCAGCAGTTGGGCAGGGTCTACAGACGAGCAGTACTTC	CASSWAGSTDEQYF
TRBV11-2	TRBJ1-5	few	-	TGTGCCAGCTCCCCCGGGGGGTATCAGCCCCAGCATTTT	CASSPGGYQPQHF
TRBV29-1	TRBJ2-3	few	TRBD2	TGCAGCGTTGGGACTAGCGGCACAGATACGCAGTATTTT	CSVGTSGTDTQYF
TRBV9	TRBJ2-5	few	-	TGTGCCAGCAGCGTAGACCCCCGGGGCGGGGTAGAGACCCAGTACTTC	CASSVDPRGGVETQYF
TRBV29-1	TRBJ2-2	-	TRBD1	TGCAGCGTCGCCGGGACAGGCTGGGACGGGGAGCTGTTTTTT	CSVAGTGWDGELFF
TRBV19	TRBJ2-1	few	TRBD2	TGTGCCAGTAGCCCAGGACTAGCGGACGACAATGAGCAGTTCTTC	CASSPGLADDNEQFF
TRBV6-5	TRBJ2-2	-	-	TGTGCCAGCAGAAAATCTGGGCGCACCGGGGAGCTGTTTTTT	CASRKSGRTGELFF
TRBV15	TRBJ2-3	few	TRBD2	TGTGCCACCAGCAGAGATGCCGCGGGAGGGTTGACAGATACGCAGTATTTT	CATSRDAAGGLTDTQYF
TRBV4-2	TRBJ2-3	few	TRBD2	TGTGCCAGCAGCCAAGGAACTAGCGGGAAGACTAGCACAGATACGCAGTATTTT	CASSQGTSGKTSTDTQYF
TRBV7-8	TRBJ2-3	few	TRBD2	TGTGCCAGCAGCCAGACTAGCGGGAGTTCAGATACGCAGTATTTT	CASSQTSGSSDTQYF
TRBV4-2	TRBJ2-5	few	-	TGTGCCAGCAGCCTCGCCCTGTCCCTACAAGAGACCCAGTACTTC	CASSLALSLQETQYF
TRBV4-2	TRBJ1-2	few	-	TGTGCCAGCAGCATTGATGAGTTAGCTAACTATGGCTACACCTTC	CASSIDELANYGYTF
TRBV6-4	TRBJ2-1	-	TRBD1	TGTGCCAGCAGTGTCATGAGGACAGGGGGTAAGAATGAGCAGTTCTTC	CASSVMRTGGKNEQFF
TRBV6-6	TRBJ2-1	few	TRBD1	TGTGCCAGCAGTAAGACAGGGGGTCGGGATGAGCAGTTCTTC	CASSKTGGRDEQFF
TRBV13	TRBJ2-5	few	-	TGTGCCAGCAGCTTAGGAGCGGGCGCGGAAGAGACCCAGTACTTC	CASSLGAGAEETQYF
TRBV10-3	TRBJ2-1	-	TRBD2	TGTGCCATCAGTCCGTGGCGGGAGCCTTCTTCCTACAATGAGCAGTTCTTC	CAISPWREPSSYNEQFF
TRBV4-2	TRBJ2-7	few	TRBD2	TGTGCCAGCAGCCAAGCCACTAGCGGGACCTACGAGCAGTACTTC	CASSQATSGTYEQYF
TRBV18	TRBJ2-7	-	TRBD1	TGTGCCAGCTCACCTCAGGGGGCCTACGAGCAGTACTTC	CASSPQGAYEQYF